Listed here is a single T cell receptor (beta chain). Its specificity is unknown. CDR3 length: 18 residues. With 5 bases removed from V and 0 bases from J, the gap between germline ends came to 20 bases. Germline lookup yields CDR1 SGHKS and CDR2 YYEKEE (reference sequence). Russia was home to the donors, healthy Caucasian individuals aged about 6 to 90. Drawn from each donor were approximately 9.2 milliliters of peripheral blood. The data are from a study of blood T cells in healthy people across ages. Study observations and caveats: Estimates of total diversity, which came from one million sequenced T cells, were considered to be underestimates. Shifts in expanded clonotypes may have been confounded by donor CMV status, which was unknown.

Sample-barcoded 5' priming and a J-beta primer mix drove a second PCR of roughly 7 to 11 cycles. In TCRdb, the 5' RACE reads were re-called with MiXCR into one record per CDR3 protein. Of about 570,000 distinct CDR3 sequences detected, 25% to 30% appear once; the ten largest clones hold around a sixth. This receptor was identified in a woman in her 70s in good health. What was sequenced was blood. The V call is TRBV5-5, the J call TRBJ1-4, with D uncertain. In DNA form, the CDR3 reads TGTGCCAGCAGATCCAGGAGTCTCCATGCAGCAACTAATGAAAAACTGTTTTTT. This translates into CASRSRSLHAATNEKLFF.